The 21 T cell receptor beta chains below were found in one sample sequenced in a study of T cells in Graves' hyperthyroidism and ophthalmopathy. Amplified TCR beta CDR3 regions derived from RNA transcripts. HTBI primers were employed in a first-round RT-PCR of the TCR CDR3. From the multiplex PCR reads, TCRdb called clonotypes with MiXCR, one entry per CDR3 protein. The table includes about 640,000 distinct CDR3 sequences, less than 25% detected once. Sequencing was performed on blood. Receptors originate from a man aged 25-40 years with Graves' ophthalmopathy.

The chain has TRBV24-1 and TRBJ2-1; D gene unclear. This CDR3 contains 13 residues. Germline V CDR1 and CDR2: KGHDR, SFDVKD. The germline V and J ends were trimmed by 1 base and 6 bases, with 6 bases remaining between them. The CDR3 here is CATSDLGFNEQFF. CDR3 DNA: TGTGCCACCAGTGATTTAGGGTTCAATGAGCAGTTCTTC.

This chain connects TRBV5-1 to TRBJ2-7, with 8 bases lining up with TRBD1. Germline assignment: CDR1 SGHRS and CDR2 YFSETQ. The CDR3 extends over 14 amino acids. The V and J ends lost 4 bases and 6 bases, in that order; junction bases with no gene match: 9. The CDR3 protein is CASSHPDRVREQYF. The CDR3 DNA follows: TGCGCCAGCAGCCACCCGGACAGGGTCCGCGAGCAGTACTTC.

This clonotype was picked up a small number of times. CDR3 sequence reads: CASSPDRVLVIDYGYTF. CDR3 nucleotides: TGTGCCAGCTCACCAGACAGGGTCCTGGTAATCGACTATGGCTACACCTTC. V is TRBV18 and J is TRBJ1-2; 7 bases fit TRBD1. The J segment lost 3 bases and the V segment lost 2 bases, leaving 12 bases of the junction unmatched. The CDR3 has 17 amino acids. The V gene's germline CDR1 is KGHSH and CDR2 LQKENI.

This clonotype was seen repeatedly, ten times or more. This chain connects TRBV12-3 or TRBV12-4 to TRBJ1-1; D is uncertain. Between the trimmed V and J ends, which lost 3 bases and 7 bases, there was a span of 9 bases. The CDR3 spans 12 residues. The CDR3 spells CASSFGPVEAFF. As DNA, the CDR3 is TGTGCCAGCAGTTTCGGGCCCGTTGAAGCTTTCTTT.

This clonotype appeared a single time. This chain joins TRBV4-3 and TRBJ1-4, with TRBD1 matching 7 bases. This CDR3 is built from 13 residues. V trimming: 3 bases; J trimming: 5 bases; junction bases outside the gene matches: 0. Germline V CDR1 and CDR2: LGHNA, YSLEER. The chain's CDR3 is CASSQGQNEKLFF. The CDR3 bases are TGCGCCAGCAGCCAGGGACAGAATGAAAAACTGTTTTTT.

This clonotype was counted between two and nine times. The chain combines TRBV20-1 with TRBJ2-1, with 8 bases matching TRBD2. This CDR3 contains 14 residues. Trimming took 5 bases from V and 5 from J; bases not matched to a gene: 8. Germline V gene lookup returns CDR1 DFQATT and CDR2 SNEGSKA (reference sequence). CDR3 region: CSAGNGRANNEQFF. CDR3 DNA sequence: TGCAGTGCTGGTAACGGGAGGGCCAACAATGAGCAGTTCTTC.

This clonotype was counted only a few times. V and J are TRBV25-1 and TRBJ1-4; the D gene is possibly TRBD1 (5 bases). CDR3 length: 16 amino acids. V was clipped by 4 bases and J by 0 bases, with 12 bases between them. CDR1 is MGHDK and CDR2 is SYGVNS in the germline V gene. The CDR3 nucleotides read TGTGCCAGCAGTGGAGTGGGGGGAGCAACTAATGAAAAACTGTTTTTT. Protein product: CASSGVGGATNEKLFF.

J is TRBJ1-5 and V is TRBV2, with D perhaps matching TRBD1 (5 bases). Trimming took off 7 bases at V and 0 bases at J, with 10 bases between the two ends. The CDR3 has 14 residues. The V gene's germline CDR1 is SNHLY and CDR2 FYNNEI. CDR3 sequence reads: CASTEGYSNQPQHF. CDR3 in DNA: TGTGCCAGCACCGAGGGGTATAGCAATCAGCCCCAGCATTTT.

A note on this clonotype: A much larger clone lies a single base off, so this may be a read error. The V call is TRBV28, the J call TRBJ2-1; D is perhaps TRBD2 (5 bases). CDR1 and CDR2 (germline): MDHEN, SYDVKM. With 8 bases removed from V and 0 bases from J, the gap between germline ends came to 14 bases. This CDR3 is built from 15 residues. Here the CDR3 reads CASQYGIPSYNEQFF. CDR3 coding DNA: TGTGCCAGCCAATACGGGATACCCTCCTACAATGAGCAGTTCTTC.

V usage is TRBV6-5 and J usage is TRBJ1-6; D remains unclear. Germline CDR1 reads MNHEY; CDR2 reads SVGAGI. The CDR3 is 13 residues long. The ends were cut back, 0 bases at V and 7 bases at J, with 4 bases in the middle. The CDR3, as DNA: TGTGCCAGCAGTTACTCGGAAAATTCACCCCTCCACTTT. Residues: CASSYSENSPLHF.

This clonotype was counted between two and nine times. The chain is built from TRBV6-2 or TRBV6-3 and TRBJ2-1; 10 bases map to TRBD2. The V gene's germline CDR1 is MNHEY and CDR2 SVGEGT. With 3 bases clipped from V and 7 bases from J, the junction kept 6 bases outside the gene matches. This CDR3 region has 15 residues. CDR3 residues: CASSYGLAGVNEQFF. CDR3 coding DNA: TGTGCCAGCAGTTATGGGCTAGCGGGAGTAAATGAGCAGTTCTTC.

The J gene is TRBJ1-2, the V gene TRBV14; 8 bases agree with TRBD1. The CDR3 is made up of 16 amino acids. Germline CDR1 SGHDN, CDR2 FVKESK. Trimming removed 3 bases from V and 8 bases from J; junction bases left unmatched: 14. The CDR3 sequence: CASSHAGGSLLGGYTF. The CDR3 bases are TGTGCCAGCAGCCACGCAGGGGGCTCCCTTCTTGGAGGCTACACCTTC.

There are a few counts of this clonotype. The chain joins TRBV28 to TRBJ1-5; TRBD1 matches at 8 bases. The CDR3 runs to 15 residues. With V trimmed by 5 bases and J by 1 base, 4 bases remained unmatched. Germline lookup yields CDR1 MDHEN and CDR2 SYDVKM. The CDR3 sequence: CASSQGARSNQPQHF. DNA of the CDR3: TGTGCCAGCAGTCAGGGGGCACGGAGCAATCAGCCCCAGCATTTT.

The chain recombines TRBV7-9 with TRBJ2-3; 8 bases map to TRBD2. V lost 1 base, J lost 5 bases, and 14 bases stayed unmatched. Per the germline V gene, CDR1 is SEHNR and CDR2 is FQNEAQ (reference sequence). This CDR3 is 18 amino acids long. The DNA for the CDR3 is TGTGCCAGCAGCTTAGGGGTTGTCCCCGCGGGAGGTGAAGATACGCAGTATTTT. Its protein is CASSLGVVPAGGEDTQYF.

On this clonotype: A much larger clone sits a single nucleotide away, making a read error possible. This chain links TRBV28 with TRBJ1-6, with TRBD1 matching over 7 bases. The CDR3 sequence is 15 residues long. In germline, CDR1 is MDHEN, CDR2 SYDVKM. The CDR3 nucleotides read TGTGCCAGCAGTTTTATCACAGGGGATGATTCACCCCTCAACTTT. It encodes CASSFITGDDSPLNF. Filled out from reference TRBV28 and TRBJ1-6, the complete variable domain reads DVKVTQSSRYLVKRTGEKVFLECVQDMDHENMFWYRQDPGLGLRLIYFSYDVKMKEKGDIPEGYSVSREKKERFSLILESASTNQTSMYLCASSFITGDDSPLNFGNGTRLTVT.

This chain connects TRBV15 to TRBJ1-4, with 8 bases that match TRBD1. CDR3 length: 17 amino acids. Germline V lookup: CDR1 LNHNV, CDR2 YYDKDF (reference sequence). V was pared by 0 bases and J by 6 bases, with 9 bases of the junction left unmatched. The CDR3: CATSRDWTGSRDEKLFF. The DNA for the CDR3 is TGTGCCACCAGCAGAGATTGGACAGGGTCTCGAGATGAAAAACTGTTTTTT.

Turning to this clonotype: Being one base from a much bigger clone, this may be a read error. J is TRBJ2-5 and V is TRBV28; possible D gene TRBD2, 7 bases. The CDR3 length is 15 residues. The germline gives CDR1 MDHEN, CDR2 SYDVKM. CDR3 nucleotides: TGTGTCAGCAGTGAATCTGGGGGGGCCCAGGAGACCCAGTACTTC. This codes for CVSSESGGAQETQYF.

Only a few counts were recorded for this clonotype. This chain links TRBV28 with TRBJ2-7; a weak D match, TRBD1 (6 bases). This CDR3 has 14 amino acids. CDR1 and CDR2 from the germline V gene are MDHEN and SYDVKM. Trimming left V 3 bases short and J 5 bases short, with 14 bases between. CDR3 loop: CASSFKGTRNEQYF. Written as DNA, the CDR3 is TGTGCCAGCAGTTTTAAAGGGACACGCAACGAGCAGTACTTC.

The chain is built from TRBV7-3 and TRBJ2-1, with 7 bases lining up with TRBD1. CDR3 length: 16 amino acids. Trimming removed 5 bases from V and 5 bases from J; junction bases left unmatched: 12. Germline V CDR1 and CDR2: SGHTA, FQGTGA. The CDR3 DNA sequence: TGTGCCAGCAGCCCCCGGACAGGTAAAGGACACAATGAGCAGTTCTTC. Amino acids: CASSPRTGKGHNEQFF.

This chain connects TRBV15 to TRBJ1-1; 7 positions agree with TRBD1. The CDR3 contains 14 residues. J was trimmed by 1 base and V by 3 bases; bases with no gene match: 2. Germline assignment: CDR1 LNHNV and CDR2 YYDKDF (reference sequence). CDR3: CATSRGQTNTEAFF. The CDR3 nucleotides read TGTGCCACCAGCAGGGGACAGACGAACACTGAAGCTTTCTTT.

This clonotype was seen more than once but under ten times. This chain joins TRBV30 and TRBJ1-1, with D hard to call. Deletions cut 2 bases from V and 0 bases from J, with 7 bases between. The CDR3 totals 13 residues. Looked up from germline, CDR1 is GTSNPN and CDR2 is SVGIG (reference sequence). This CDR3 is CAWSRTLNTEAFF. CDR3 in DNA: TGTGCCTGGAGTCGGACCTTGAACACTGAAGCTTTCTTT.